Listed below are T cell receptor beta chains from one sample, sequenced in a study of control samples from healthy donors and cancer patients. The protocol was immunoSEQ multiplex PCR, while the TCRdb copy is restricted to in-frame clones and leaves out a portion. The repertoire holds about 150,000 clones, approximately 94% seen once, with 1.3% to 1.5% in the top ten. The sequencing input was blood. These receptors originate from a woman between 18 and 29 years old in good health. CDR3s leave out the opening cysteine and the closing phenylalanine or tryptophan. Each record gives: J gene, clone size, V gene, CDR3 protein. Size is omitted from some rows. Given values are once, few, many or a class for expanded clones.

J: TRBJ2-7
size: NA
V: TRBV19
CDR3: ASSGRDTSYEQY

J: TRBJ2-4
size: once
V: TRBV7-2
CDR3: ASSAILGLRDVGNIQY

J: TRBJ1-4
size: NA
V: TRBV19
CDR3: ASKAGTRDEKLF

J: TRBJ1-4
size: NA
V: TRBV5-1
CDR3: ASSFKQGYHEKLF

J: TRBJ2-2
size: once
V: TRBV19
CDR3: ASSIWGISVGELF

J: TRBJ1-3
size: NA
V: TRBV11-2
CDR3: ASSLQGPRSSGNTIY

J: TRBJ2-5
size: NA
V: TRBV6-2/TRBV6-3
CDR3: ASSTGETQY

J: TRBJ1-6
size: NA
V: TRBV28
CDR3: ASSLGAPLH

J: TRBJ1-6
size: NA
V: TRBV15
CDR3: ATSRANSPLH

J: TRBJ1-2
size: NA
V: TRBV14
CDR3: ASSQPGAGTFGYT

J: TRBJ1-2
size: NA
V: TRBV11-3
CDR3: ASQGHYGYT

J: TRBJ2-3
size: NA
V: TRBV6-5
CDR3: ASKTSGGRADTQY

J: TRBJ1-6
size: NA
V: TRBV2
CDR3: ASSVEISPLH

J: TRBJ1-1
size: once
V: TRBV28
CDR3: ASRTIGTGDREAF

J: TRBJ2-7
size: NA
V: TRBV10-3
CDR3: AITKGEGYEQY

J: TRBJ2-7
size: once
V: TRBV11-2
CDR3: ASSPIGDEQY

J: TRBJ1-5
size: NA
V: TRBV4-1
CDR3: ASSQDPGPLSHRQH

J: TRBJ1-2
size: NA
V: TRBV19
CDR3: ASSTPGGGGAEYGYT

J: TRBJ2-1
size: NA
V: TRBV6-2/TRBV6-3
CDR3: ASSRDRYNEQF

J: TRBJ2-2
size: NA
V: TRBV29-1
CDR3: SVETQGRAGELF

J: TRBJ1-2
size: NA
V: TRBV10-3
CDR3: ASTGGNYGYT

J: TRBJ1-1
size: NA
V: TRBV19
CDR3: ASSMAGTEAF

J: TRBJ1-6
size: few
V: TRBV5-4
CDR3: ASSLGRGLESPLH

J: TRBJ1-3
size: NA
V: TRBV29-1
CDR3: SVLPDGTGNTIY

J: TRBJ2-7
size: NA
V: TRBV15
CDR3: ATSRDLYFGGSFPPYEQY

J: TRBJ2-7
size: NA
V: TRBV6-2/TRBV6-3
CDR3: ASSSARTGPPYEQY

J: TRBJ1-5
size: NA
V: TRBV6-6
CDR3: ASSGSPEGQPQH

J: TRBJ1-3
size: NA
V: TRBV29-1
CDR3: SVEDRRTNTIY